This TCR beta chain is drawn from a study of T-cell reconstitution after alpha-beta-depleted transplantation in children. In its sample, this clonotype was seen a few times. Its antigen remains unidentified. Overall study findings and caveats: At one year after transplant, newly produced T cells mostly accounted for T-cell counts and diversity. About two months after transplant, alpha-beta T cells reportedly came from several hundred expanded graft clones.

A TCRbeta library incorporating unique molecular identifiers was prepared. TCRdb passed the PCR reads through MiXCR, listing each CDR3 protein once. The sample shows 750,000 to 950,000 distinct CDR3 sequences, approximately 15% of them seen only once. The J segment lost 8 bases and the V segment lost 8 bases, leaving 13 bases of the junction unmatched. CDR3 length: 14 amino acids. Germline V lookup: CDR1 GTSNPN, CDR2 SVGIG (reference sequence). The material was PBMCs, mostly from graft donor cells, obtained 360 days after TCRalphabeta/CD19-depleted stem cell transplant. This sequence originates from a male patient aged 5 to 17 who had a stem cell transplant for acute lymphoblastic leukemia, so the T cells may come from the graft donor. The V call is TRBV30, the J call TRBJ2-1, with 9 bases fitting TRBD2. The CDR3 sequence is CASRVAGEPDEQFF. The CDR3 DNA reads as TGTGCCAGCCGGGTAGCGGGAGAACCCGATGAGCAGTTCTTC.